Below are 29 T cell receptor beta chains sequenced from a single sample in a study of blood T cell repertoires in COVID-19. Only in-frame clones appear in the TCRdb table, and some are missing; sequencing was by immunoSEQ multiplex PCR. The sample shows about 140,000 clones, roughly three quarters of them seen only once. Input material: peripheral blood. All receptors come from a woman aged 55-75 years with acute or convalescent COVID-19.

The chain employs TRBV5-6 and TRBJ2-5; 8 bases map to TRBD1. CDR1 SGHDT and CDR2 YYEEEE come from the germline V gene. J gave up 5 bases and V 4 bases, and 4 bases lay outside the gene matches. CDR3 size: 13 residues. Written as DNA, the CDR3 is TGTGCCAGCAGCACGGACAGGGTGGAGACCCAGTACTTC. Translated: CASSTDRVETQYF.

The rearrangement uses TRBV6-1 and TRBJ1-5; tentatively, D is TRBD1 (5 bases). Germline CDR1 and CDR2: MNHNS and SASEGT. V was clipped by 2 bases and J by 7 bases, with 18 bases between them. The CDR3 consists of 16 residues. The chain's CDR3 is CASSEWDVGAGQPQHF. The CDR3 nucleotides read TGTGCCAGCAGTGAATGGGACGTTGGGGCGGGGCAGCCCCAGCATTTT.

This clone was counted a few times. The chain couples TRBV21-1 to TRBJ2-1; the table's D call, TRBD2, has no DNA check behind it. TRBV21-1 is listed as a pseudogene. The length of the CDR3 is 16 residues. The CDR3 loop is CASSSASGRVYNEQFF. The CDR3 nucleotides read TGTGCCAGCAGCTCGGCGAGCGGGAGAGTCTACAATGAGCAGTTCTTC.

The rearrangement uses TRBV18 and TRBJ1-6; D is uncertain. V lost 2 bases, J lost 10 bases, and 9 bases lay in between. CDR1 and CDR2 from the germline V gene are KGHSH and LQKENI. The length of the CDR3 is 13 residues. Written as DNA, the CDR3 is TGTGCCAGCTCACCAAGTCGGGAATCACCCCTCCACTTT. This gives the protein CASSPSRESPLHF.

This clone was found once. The chain carries TRBV6-5 and TRBJ2-4, with D tentatively TRBD2 (5 bases). The CDR3 is made up of 11 amino acids. V shed 4 bases and J shed 12 bases, with 10 bases lying between them. Germline V gives CDR1 MNHEY, CDR2 SVGAGI. The CDR3 DNA sequence: TGTGCCAGCAGTTCCCCCGGAGGTCAGTACTTC. Amino acids: CASSSPGGQYF.

The table lists this clone with a count of one. The chain uses TRBV5-1 and TRBJ1-6; D may be TRBD1 (5 bases). The CDR3 totals 14 residues. V was cut by 0 bases and J by 7 bases, with 8 bases left in between. Germline V gene sequence: CDR1 SGHRS, CDR2 YFSETQ. In DNA form, the CDR3 reads TGCGCCAGCAGCTTGGGACAGAGAAATTCACCCCTCCACTTT. Translation: CASSLGQRNSPLHF. Drawing the rest from reference TRBV5-1 and TRBJ1-6, the complete variable domain is KAGVTQTPRYLIKTRGQQVTLSCSPISGHRSVSWYQQTPGQGLQFLFEYFSETQRNKGNFPGRFSGRQFSNSRSEMNVSTLELGDSALYLCASSLGQRNSPLHFGNGTRLTVT.

There are a few counts of this clone. V gene TRBV5-1 combines with J gene TRBJ2-2; TRBD1 might be the D (5 bases). CDR3 length: 14 residues. Deletions cut 3 bases from V and 5 bases from J, with 11 bases between. Germline assignment: CDR1 SGHRS and CDR2 YFSETQ. CDR3 in DNA: TGCGCCAGCAGCTCCAGGGATTTGACCGGGGAGCTGTTTTTT. It translates to CASSSRDLTGELFF.

The rearrangement joins TRBV19 to TRBJ2-1; the match to TRBD2 covers 14 bases. CDR1 and CDR2 (germline): LNHDA, SQIVND (reference sequence). This CDR3 is 15 amino acids long. The V gene end was trimmed by 5 bases and the J gene end by 9 bases; junction bases not matched to a gene: 6. CDR3 coding DNA: TGTGCCAGTAGTGCTAGACTAGCGGGAGGGGTTGAGCAGTTCTTC. It translates to CASSARLAGGVEQFF.

The chain joins TRBV5-4 to TRBJ2-7; 11 positions agree with TRBD2. The germline gives CDR1 SGHNT, CDR2 YYREEE (reference sequence). The trim removed 5 bases at V and 2 bases at J, leaving 6 bases unmatched. The CDR3 contains 15 residues. CDR3 region: CASSATSGSPYEQYF. The DNA of the CDR3 is TGTGCCAGCAGTGCCACTAGCGGGAGTCCCTACGAGCAGTACTTC. The full variable domain, in which reference TRBV5-4 and TRBJ2-7 provide the parts outside the CDR3, is ETGVTQSPTHLIKTRGQQVTLRCSSQSGHNTVSWYQQALGQGPQFIFQYYREEENGRGNFPPRFSGLQFPNYSSELNVNALELDDSALYLCASSATSGSPYEQYFGPGTRLTVT.

The V gene is TRBV28, the J gene TRBJ2-7, with D perhaps TRBD1 (6 bases). V lost 2 bases, J lost 3 bases, and 20 bases lay in between. This CDR3 has 17 residues. Germline CDR1 MDHEN, CDR2 SYDVKM. The CDR3 region is CASSLRTKGVPSYEQYF. The DNA of the CDR3 is TGTGCCAGCAGTTTAAGAACGAAGGGGGTCCCCAGCTACGAGCAGTACTTC.

The sample holds a few counts of this clone. CDR3 sequence (DNA): TGTGCCAGCAGTCGAGGGGGTCTCAATCAGCCCCAGCATTTT. It is translated as CASSRGGLNQPQHF. J is TRBJ1-5 and V is TRBV6-5; tentative D call: TRBD1 (6 bases). The germline V and J ends were trimmed by 5 bases and 3 bases, with 11 bases remaining between them. The CDR3 loop spans 14 amino acids. Germline assignment: CDR1 MNHEY and CDR2 SVGAGI.

The V and J genes are TRBV2 and TRBJ2-1; 7 bases fit TRBD1. V shed 3 bases, J shed 6 bases, and the junction held 11 bases outside the gene matches. Germline V gives CDR1 SNHLY, CDR2 FYNNEI. The CDR3 is 16 residues long. The CDR3 DNA is TGTGCCAGCAGTGATGGTAGGGGGCCCAAGCGCAATGAGCAGTTCTTC. Amino acids: CASSDGRGPKRNEQFF.

This clone was detected only once. The rearrangement links TRBV2 to TRBJ1-2, with D unresolved. Per germline, CDR1 SNHLY and CDR2 FYNNEI. The CDR3 loop spans 11 amino acids. V was shortened by 7 bases and J by 8 bases, with 11 bases between the two germline ends. This CDR3 reads CASTGGWGYTF. The CDR3 coding sequence is TGTGCCAGCACTGGCGGATGGGGCTACACCTTC.

CDR3 residues: CASSFGQGRIPYEQYF. CDR3 coding DNA: TGTGCCAGCAGTTTTGGGCAGGGAAGGATACCCTACGAGCAGTACTTC. The chain joins TRBV28 to TRBJ2-7; TRBD1 might be the D (5 bases). The CDR3 length is 16 residues. Germline CDR1 reads MDHEN; CDR2 reads SYDVKM. V was trimmed by 3 bases and J by 2 bases, leaving 17 bases between them.

The chain uses TRBV12-3 or TRBV12-4 and TRBJ1-1, with 7 bases lining up with TRBD1. The CDR3 runs 11 residues. The V and J ends lost 6 bases and 7 bases, in that order; junction bases with no gene match: 2. The CDR3 spells CASRGTDEAFF. The CDR3 DNA is TGTGCCAGCAGGGGGACAGATGAAGCTTTCTTT.

The V call is TRBV19, the J call TRBJ2-5; weak D call: TRBD1 (5 bases). The V end was cut by 7 bases, the J end by 2 bases, with 11 bases between. This CDR3 has 13 amino acids. Germline-derived CDR1 and CDR2 are LNHDA and SQIVND (reference sequence). The CDR3 nucleotides read TGTGCCAGTAACAGGTCTAGACAAGAGACCCAGTACTTC. This codes for CASNRSRQETQYF. The whole variable domain, filled in from reference TRBV19 and TRBJ2-5, reads DGGITQSPKYLFRKEGQNVTLSCEQNLNHDAMYWYRQDPGQGLRLIYYSQIVNDFQKGDIAEGYSVSREKKESFPLTVTSAQKNPTAFYLCASNRSRQETQYFGPGTRLLVL.

This rearrangement joins TRBV7-9 to TRBJ2-7, with TRBD1 matching 7 bases. Germline-derived CDR1 and CDR2 are SEHNR and FQNEAQ (reference sequence). This CDR3 has 13 amino acids. V trimming: 2 bases; J trimming: 7 bases; junction bases outside the gene matches: 5. The CDR3, as DNA: TGTGCCAGCAGCTTATCGACAGGGAAGGAGCAGTACTTC. This encodes CASSLSTGKEQYF.

The chain has TRBV19 and TRBJ1-1, with no clear D. This CDR3 spans 14 amino acids. Trimming took 4 bases from V and 1 from J, leaving 10 bases between them. CDR1 is LNHDA, CDR2 SQIVND, per germline (reference sequence). The CDR3 here is CASSTLTPNTEAFF. As DNA, the CDR3 is TGTGCCAGTAGTACGTTGACACCGAACACTGAAGCTTTCTTT.

The chain couples TRBV3-1 (or the pseudogene TRBV3-2) to TRBJ1-2; 10 bases map to TRBD1. The germline gives CDR1 LGHDT, CDR2 YNNKEL (reference sequence). The CDR3 is 17 amino acids. V was pared by 2 bases and J by 4 bases, with 10 bases of the junction left unmatched. The chain's CDR3 is CASSQPTGGVPFYGYTF. The CDR3 DNA reads TGTGCCAGCAGCCAACCGACAGGGGGCGTTCCGTTCTATGGCTACACCTTC.

The DNA of the CDR3 is TGTGCCAGCTCATCGGGACAGGGAACTGAAGCTTTCTTT. Its translation is CASSSGQGTEAFF. The genes are TRBV18 and TRBJ1-1; 9 bases line up with TRBD1. Germline CDR1 reads KGHSH; CDR2 reads LQKENI. V dropped 5 bases and J dropped 5; count of bases not matched to a gene: 3. The CDR3 consists of 13 residues.

The chain uses TRBV7-9 and TRBJ2-5; D unclear. V was shortened by 10 bases and J by 1 base, with 13 bases between the two germline ends. Germline assignment: CDR1 SEHNR and CDR2 FQNEAQ (reference sequence). The CDR3 loop spans 13 amino acids. The CDR3 DNA reads TGTGCCACCTCCCGAGGCCCCCAAGAGACCCAGTACTTC. Translation gives CATSRGPQETQYF.

V is TRBV28 and J is TRBJ1-3, with 7 nucleotides matching TRBD1. This CDR3 spans 16 amino acids. Germline CDR1 and CDR2: MDHEN and SYDVKM. V shed 2 bases, J shed 0 bases, and the junction held 4 bases outside the gene matches. Here the CDR3 reads CASSLLTGNSGNTIYF. CDR3 in DNA: TGTGCCAGCAGTTTACTGACAGGGAACTCTGGAAACACCATATATTTT.

Here the CDR3 reads CASSTSQGREQFF. In nucleotides, the CDR3 is TGCGCCAGCAGCACCTCACAGGGTCGTGAGCAGTTCTTC. J is TRBJ2-1 and V is TRBV10-1; the D gene is possibly TRBD1 (6 bases). CDR1 is WNHNN and CDR2 is SYGVQD in the germline V gene (reference sequence). This CDR3 comprises 13 residues. V was cut by 6 bases and J by 9 bases, with 15 bases left in between.

This clone was seen a few times. The genes are TRBV4-1 and TRBJ1-5, with 7 positions matching TRBD1. From germline, CDR1 is MGHRA and CDR2 YSYEKL. The CDR3 totals 16 residues. Trimming cost V 3 bases and J 2 bases; bases outside gene matches: 7. CDR3 residues: CASSQERGQGNQPQHF. The DNA of the CDR3 is TGCGCCAGCAGCCAGGAAAGGGGGCAAGGCAATCAGCCCCAGCATTTT.

CDR3 coding DNA: TGTGCCAGCAGACGTACAGGGCTCCTCAATCAGCCCCAGCATTTT. Its translation: CASRRTGLLNQPQHF. The rearrangement uses TRBV28 and TRBJ1-5, with a weak D call TRBD1 (6 bases). The CDR3 extends over 15 amino acids. V was pared by 6 bases and J by 3 bases, with 15 bases between. Germline lookup yields CDR1 MDHEN and CDR2 SYDVKM.

CDR3 loop: CASSLTGGYEKLFF. CDR3 in DNA: TGTGCCAGCAGCCTGACAGGGGGATATGAAAAACTGTTTTTT. This rearrangement joins TRBV6-5 to TRBJ1-4, with TRBD1 matching over 9 bases. CDR1 MNHEY and CDR2 SVGAGI come from the germline V gene. With V trimmed by 6 bases and J by 6 bases, 5 bases remained unmatched. The CDR3 spans 14 residues.

V and J are TRBV9 and TRBJ2-1, with TRBD1 matching 8 bases. V shed 4 bases and J 11 bases; nucleotides not matched to a gene: 5. The CDR3 has 12 amino acids. The V gene's germline CDR1 is SGDLS and CDR2 YYNGEE. Here the CDR3 DNA reads TGTGCCAGCAGCTCTCGGACAGGGAAGCAGTTCTTC. Its translation: CASSSRTGKQFF.

The CDR3 DNA is TGTGCCAGTAGTAAATCAGATTATAACTATGGCTACACCTTC. Its protein is CASSKSDYNYGYTF. The genes are TRBV19 and TRBJ1-2; D is uncertain. This CDR3 comprises 14 residues. V shed 4 bases and J shed 1 base, with 10 bases lying between them. Germline assignment: CDR1 LNHDA and CDR2 SQIVND (reference sequence).

This clone was seen a handful of times. The chain is built from TRBV4-2 and TRBJ2-3; TRBD2 aligns across 8 bases. Germline V CDR1 and CDR2: LGHNA, YNFKEQ. The CDR3 sequence is 16 residues long. V lost 4 bases to trimming and J lost 5 bases; unmatched junction nucleotides: 11. CDR3 sequence reads: CASSLRGREAKDTQYF. DNA of the CDR3: TGTGCCAGCAGCCTTCGTGGGCGGGAGGCCAAAGATACGCAGTATTTT.